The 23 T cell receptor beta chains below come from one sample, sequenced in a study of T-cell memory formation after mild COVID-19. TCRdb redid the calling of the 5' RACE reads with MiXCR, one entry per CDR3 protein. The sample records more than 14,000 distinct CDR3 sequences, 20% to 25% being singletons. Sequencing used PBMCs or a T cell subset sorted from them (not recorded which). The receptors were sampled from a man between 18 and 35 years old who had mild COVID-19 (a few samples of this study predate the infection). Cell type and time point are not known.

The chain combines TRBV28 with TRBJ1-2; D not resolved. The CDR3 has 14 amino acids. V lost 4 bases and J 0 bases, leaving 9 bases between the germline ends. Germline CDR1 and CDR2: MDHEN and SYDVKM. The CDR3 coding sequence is TGTGCCAGCAGTTCTGTCGGTACTAACTATGGCTACACCTTC. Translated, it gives CASSSVGTNYGYTF.

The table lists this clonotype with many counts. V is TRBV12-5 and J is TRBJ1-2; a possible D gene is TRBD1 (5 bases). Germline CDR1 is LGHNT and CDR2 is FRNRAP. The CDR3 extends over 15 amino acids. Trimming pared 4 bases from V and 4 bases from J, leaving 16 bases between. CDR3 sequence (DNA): TGTGCTAGTGGTTGGGACGAAGGACGTCTCTATGGCTACACCTTC. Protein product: CASGWDEGRLYGYTF.

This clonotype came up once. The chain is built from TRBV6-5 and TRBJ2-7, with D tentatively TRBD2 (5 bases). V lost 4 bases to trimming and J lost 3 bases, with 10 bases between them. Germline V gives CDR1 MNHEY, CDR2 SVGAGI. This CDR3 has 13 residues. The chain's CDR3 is CASSLGSSYEQYF. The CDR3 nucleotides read TGTGCCAGCAGTTTAGGGAGCAGCTACGAGCAGTACTTC.

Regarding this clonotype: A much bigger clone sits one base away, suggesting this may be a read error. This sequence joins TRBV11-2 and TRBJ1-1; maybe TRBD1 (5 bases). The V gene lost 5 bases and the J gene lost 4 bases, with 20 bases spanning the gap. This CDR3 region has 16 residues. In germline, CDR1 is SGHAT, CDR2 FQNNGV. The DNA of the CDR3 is TGTGCCAGCAGCACTTACGGGGGAGGAGGCGGCACTGAAGCTTTCTTT. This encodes CASSTYGGGGGTEAFF.

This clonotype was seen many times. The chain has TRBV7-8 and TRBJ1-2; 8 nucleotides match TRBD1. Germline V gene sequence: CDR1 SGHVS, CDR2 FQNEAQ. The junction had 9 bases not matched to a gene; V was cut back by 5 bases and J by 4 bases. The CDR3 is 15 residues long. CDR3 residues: CASSAPPGTGYGYTF. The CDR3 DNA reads TGTGCCAGCAGCGCGCCCCCCGGGACAGGCTATGGCTACACCTTC.

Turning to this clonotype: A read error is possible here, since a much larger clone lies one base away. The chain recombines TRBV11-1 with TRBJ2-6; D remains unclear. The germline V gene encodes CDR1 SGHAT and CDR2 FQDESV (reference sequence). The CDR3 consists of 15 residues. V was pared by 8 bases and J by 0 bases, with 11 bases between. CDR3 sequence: CASRGKSSGANVLTF. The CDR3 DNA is TGTGCCAGCCGTGGGAAAAGCTCTGGGGCCAACGTCCTGACTTTC.

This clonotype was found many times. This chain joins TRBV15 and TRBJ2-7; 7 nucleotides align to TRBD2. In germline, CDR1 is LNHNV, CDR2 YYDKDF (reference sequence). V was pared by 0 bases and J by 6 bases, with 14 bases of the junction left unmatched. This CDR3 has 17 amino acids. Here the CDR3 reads CATSRDQGWTSMGEQYV. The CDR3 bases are TGTGCCACCAGCAGAGATCAAGGTTGGACTAGTATGGGCGAGCAGTACGTC.

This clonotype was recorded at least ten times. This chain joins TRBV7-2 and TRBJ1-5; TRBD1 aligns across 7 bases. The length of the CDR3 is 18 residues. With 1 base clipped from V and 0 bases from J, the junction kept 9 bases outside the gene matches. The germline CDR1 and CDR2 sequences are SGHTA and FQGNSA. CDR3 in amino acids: CASSLVGGTDHSNQPQHF. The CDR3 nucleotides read TGTGCCAGCAGCTTAGTGGGGGGGACAGATCATAGCAATCAGCCCCAGCATTTT.

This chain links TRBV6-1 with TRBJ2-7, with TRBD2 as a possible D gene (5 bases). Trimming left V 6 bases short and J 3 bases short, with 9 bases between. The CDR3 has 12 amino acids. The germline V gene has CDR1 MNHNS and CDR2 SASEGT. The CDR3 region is CASSRGNYEQYF. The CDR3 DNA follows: TGTGCCAGCAGCCGGGGAAACTACGAGCAGTACTTC.

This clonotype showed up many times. The CDR3 nucleotides read TGTGCCAGCAGCTTCTGGAAAACAGATACGCAGTATTTT. Protein product: CASSFWKTDTQYF. The chain combines TRBV7-2 with TRBJ2-3; D gene ambiguous. CDR3 length equals 13 residues. The ends were cut back, 3 bases at V and 3 bases at J, with 7 bases in the middle. Germline V gives CDR1 SGHTA, CDR2 FQGNSA. Full variable domain (missing parts from reference TRBV7-2 and TRBJ2-3): GAGVSQSPSNKVTEKGKDVELRCDPISGHTALYWYRQSLGQGLEFLIYFQGNSAPDKSGLPSDRFSAERTGGSVSTLTIQRTQQEDSAVYLCASSFWKTDTQYFGPGTRLTVL.

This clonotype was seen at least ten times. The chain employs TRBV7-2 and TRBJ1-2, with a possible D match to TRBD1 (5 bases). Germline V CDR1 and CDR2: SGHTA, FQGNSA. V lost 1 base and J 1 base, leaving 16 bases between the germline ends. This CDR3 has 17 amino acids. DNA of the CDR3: TGTGCCAGCAGCTTAGGGCCCCGGGGGGAAAGTAACTATGGCTACACCTTC. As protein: CASSLGPRGESNYGYTF.

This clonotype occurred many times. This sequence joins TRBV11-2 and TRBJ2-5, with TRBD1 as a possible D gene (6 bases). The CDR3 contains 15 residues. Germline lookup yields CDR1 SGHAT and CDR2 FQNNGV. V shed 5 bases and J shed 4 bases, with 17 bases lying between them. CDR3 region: CASSRRGRFRETQYF. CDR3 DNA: TGTGCCAGCAGCCGCAGGGGTCGTTTTAGAGAGACCCAGTACTTC.

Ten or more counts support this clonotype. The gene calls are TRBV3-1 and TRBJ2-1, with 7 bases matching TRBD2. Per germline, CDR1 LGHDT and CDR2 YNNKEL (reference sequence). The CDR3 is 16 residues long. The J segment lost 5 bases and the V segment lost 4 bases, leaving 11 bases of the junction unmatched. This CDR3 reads CASSRTAGRDDNEQFF. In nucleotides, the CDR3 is TGTGCCAGCAGCCGGACGGCGGGGAGGGATGACAATGAGCAGTTCTTC.

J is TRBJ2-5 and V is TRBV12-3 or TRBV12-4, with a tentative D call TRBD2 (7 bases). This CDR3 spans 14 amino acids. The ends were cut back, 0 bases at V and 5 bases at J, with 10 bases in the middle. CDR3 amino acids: CASSLAGGPETQYF. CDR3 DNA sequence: TGTGCCAGCAGTTTAGCGGGGGGGCCGGAGACCCAGTACTTC.

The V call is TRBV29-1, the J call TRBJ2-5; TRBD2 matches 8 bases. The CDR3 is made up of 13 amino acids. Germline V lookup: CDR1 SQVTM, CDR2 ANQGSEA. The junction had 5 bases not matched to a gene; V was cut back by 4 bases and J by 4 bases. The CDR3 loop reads CSVARGVVETQYF. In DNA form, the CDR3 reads TGCAGCGTTGCGCGGGGGGTCGTAGAGACCCAGTACTTC.

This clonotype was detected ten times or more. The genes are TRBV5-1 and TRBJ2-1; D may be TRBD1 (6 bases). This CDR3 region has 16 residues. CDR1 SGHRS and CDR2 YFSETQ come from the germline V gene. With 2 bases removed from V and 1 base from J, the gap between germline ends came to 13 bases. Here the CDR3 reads CASSFLQGNSYNEQFF. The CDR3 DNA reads TGCGCCAGCAGCTTTCTACAGGGTAATTCCTACAATGAGCAGTTCTTC.

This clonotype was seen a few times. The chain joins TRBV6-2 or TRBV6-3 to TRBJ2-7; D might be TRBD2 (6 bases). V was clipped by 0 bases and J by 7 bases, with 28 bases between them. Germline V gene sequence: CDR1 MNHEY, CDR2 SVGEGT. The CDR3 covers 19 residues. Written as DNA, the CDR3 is TGTGCCAGCAGTTACTCGAGGGAGCCCGGGGAGGACCCTCGGGGAGAGCAGTACGTC. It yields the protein CASSYSREPGEDPRGEQYV.

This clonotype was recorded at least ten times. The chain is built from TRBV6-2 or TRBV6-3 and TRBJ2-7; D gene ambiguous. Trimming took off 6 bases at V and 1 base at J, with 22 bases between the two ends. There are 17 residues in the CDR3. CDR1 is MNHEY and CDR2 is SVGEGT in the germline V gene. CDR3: CASSPRRNMLESYEQYV. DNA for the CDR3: TGTGCCAGCAGCCCCCGACGTAATATGTTGGAGTCCTACGAGCAGTACGTC.

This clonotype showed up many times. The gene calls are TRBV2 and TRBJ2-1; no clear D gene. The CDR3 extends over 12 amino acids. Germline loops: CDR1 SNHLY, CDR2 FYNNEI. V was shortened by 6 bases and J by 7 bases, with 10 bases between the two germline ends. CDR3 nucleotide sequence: TGTGCCAGCAGCGAGTGGGTGAATGAGCAGTTCTTC. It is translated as CASSEWVNEQFF.

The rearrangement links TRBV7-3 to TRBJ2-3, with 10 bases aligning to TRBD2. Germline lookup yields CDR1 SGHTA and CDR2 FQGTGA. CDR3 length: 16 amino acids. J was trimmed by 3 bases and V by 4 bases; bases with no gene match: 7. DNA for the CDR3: TGTGCCAGCAGCTCACCTGTAGCGGGGGGTACAGATACGCAGTATTTT. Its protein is CASSSPVAGGTDTQYF.

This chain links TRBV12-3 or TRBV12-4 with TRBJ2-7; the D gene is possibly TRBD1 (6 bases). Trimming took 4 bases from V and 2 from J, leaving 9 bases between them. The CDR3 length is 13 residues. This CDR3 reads CASSSPGAYEQYF. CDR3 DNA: TGTGCCAGCAGTTCCCCAGGGGCCTACGAGCAGTACTTC.

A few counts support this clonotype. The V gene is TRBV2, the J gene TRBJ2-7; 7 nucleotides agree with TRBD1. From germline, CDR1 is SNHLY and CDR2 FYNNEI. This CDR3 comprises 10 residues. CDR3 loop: CASSPTGPNV. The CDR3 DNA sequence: TGTGCCAGCAGCCCGACAGGGCCGAACGTC.

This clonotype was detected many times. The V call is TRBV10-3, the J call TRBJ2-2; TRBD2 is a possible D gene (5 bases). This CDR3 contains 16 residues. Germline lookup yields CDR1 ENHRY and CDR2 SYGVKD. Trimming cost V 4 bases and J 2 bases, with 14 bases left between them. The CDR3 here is CAISGMDGINTGELFF. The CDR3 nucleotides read TGTGCCATCAGTGGAATGGACGGGATTAACACCGGGGAGCTGTTTTTT.